This T cell receptor (beta chain) was obtained from a study of blood T cell repertoires in COVID-19. About the study: Specimens from acute and convalescent COVID-19 originated in the United States, Italy and Spain.

Participants spanned ages about 18 to 100 years and resided in about 24 US areas. Some clones are missing from TCRdb's copy, which holds only in-frame ones; the method was immunoSEQ multiplex PCR. Among some 320,000 clones listed, under 90% were seen once. Trimming shortened V by 1 base and J by 8 bases, and 14 bases separated the two germline ends. The CDR3 contains 14 residues. Looked up from germline, CDR1 is LGHDT and CDR2 is YNNKEL (reference sequence). Sequencing used PBMCs or T cells enriched from blood (not recorded which). The chain recombines TRBV3-1 (or the pseudogene TRBV3-2) with TRBJ1-2; D not resolved. The source is a woman aged 45-65 years who had been exposed to COVID-19. For the CDR3, the DNA is TGTGCCAGCAGCCAAGGATCGGCGCAGCGAGGCTACACCTTC. Its translation is CASSQGSAQRGYTF.